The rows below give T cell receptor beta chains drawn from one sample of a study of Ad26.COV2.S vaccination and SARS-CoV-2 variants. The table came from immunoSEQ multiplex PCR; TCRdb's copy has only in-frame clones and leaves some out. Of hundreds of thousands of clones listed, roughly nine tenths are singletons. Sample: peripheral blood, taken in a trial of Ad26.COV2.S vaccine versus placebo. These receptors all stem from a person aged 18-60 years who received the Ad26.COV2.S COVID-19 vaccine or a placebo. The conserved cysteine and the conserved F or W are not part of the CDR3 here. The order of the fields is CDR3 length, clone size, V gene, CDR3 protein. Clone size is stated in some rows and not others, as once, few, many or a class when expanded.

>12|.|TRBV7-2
ASSPRAGGPEQY
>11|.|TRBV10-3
AISESVVPEQF
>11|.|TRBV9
ASSVAPNTEAF
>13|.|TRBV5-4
ASSSSGPGAGELF
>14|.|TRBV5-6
ASSTLLAGANNEQF
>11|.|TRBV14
ASSGQGGYGYT
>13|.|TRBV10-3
AISERTGYNSPLH
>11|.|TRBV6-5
ASFSPNTGELF
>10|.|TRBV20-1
SASLLQETQY
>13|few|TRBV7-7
ASSPGTGKGNTIY
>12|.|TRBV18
ASSPQDKGGEAF
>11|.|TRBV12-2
ASRLEGGAEAF
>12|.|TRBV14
ASSLQISTDTQY
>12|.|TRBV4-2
ASSPYGSGNTIY
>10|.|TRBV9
ASSFHQGEQY
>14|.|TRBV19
ASSIALAGVAYEQY
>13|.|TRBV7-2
ASSLDQPGSYEQY
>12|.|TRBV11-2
ASSLAGWDETQY
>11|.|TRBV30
ATTGPANYGYT
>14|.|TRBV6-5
ASSYSGTSGIAEQY
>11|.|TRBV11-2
ASSSGLGGEQY
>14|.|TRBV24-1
ATSVSPGQGDEKLF
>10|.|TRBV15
ATRMGAYEQY
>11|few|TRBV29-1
SGWDSPNEKLF
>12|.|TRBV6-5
ASSYAGKGETQY
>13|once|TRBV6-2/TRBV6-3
ASSPRGLSIYEQY
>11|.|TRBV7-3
ASSSTSQETQY
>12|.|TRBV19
ASSAGPLRQPQH
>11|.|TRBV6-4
ASSPGLNSPLH
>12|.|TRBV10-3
AIRAGAGATEAF
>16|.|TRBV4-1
ASSPSLAGGPRSDEQF
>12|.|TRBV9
ASSVGVGLAEQY
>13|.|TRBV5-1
ASSGATGGAETQY
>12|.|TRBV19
ASSTPGHAYEQY
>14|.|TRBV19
ASSKTGTKSTDTQY
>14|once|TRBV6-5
ASSYSIDSGANVLT
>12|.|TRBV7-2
ASSFRKDPGELF
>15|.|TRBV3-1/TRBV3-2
ASSSDSAGGFSNEQF
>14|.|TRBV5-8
ASSNPSGGPGYIQY
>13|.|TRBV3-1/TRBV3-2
ASSQGVPSVYGYT
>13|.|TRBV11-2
ASSSWPSGNETQY
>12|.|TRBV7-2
ASRPTGGSETQY
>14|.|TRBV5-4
ASSLPGLGDTDTQY
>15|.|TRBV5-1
ASSLGQGPPSHYGYT
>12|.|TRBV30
AWSISPLNNEQF
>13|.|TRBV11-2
ASSPLRSGYTEAF